Each of the 15 T cell receptor beta chains below was sequenced from the same sample in a study of T cells in tuberculosis. The table came from immunoSEQ multiplex PCR; TCRdb's copy has only in-frame clones and leaves some out. This sample has around 35,000 clones, with over 90% found just once. The sequenced material came from PBMCs. Receptors originate from a donor aged 10 to 29 with latent tuberculosis or without tuberculosis infection.

The chain carries TRBV4-3 and TRBJ2-1, with 7 bases fitting TRBD1. Germline CDR1 LGHNA, CDR2 YSLEER. V shed 0 bases, J shed 7 bases, and the junction held 12 bases outside the gene matches. The CDR3 length is 17 residues. The CDR3 here is CASSQDPRAGGRNEQFF. The CDR3 nucleotides are TGCGCCAGCAGCCAAGATCCAAGAGCAGGGGGTAGGAATGAGCAGTTCTTC.

V is TRBV9 and J is TRBJ2-7; 12 bases fit TRBD2. Trimming cost V 3 bases and J 3 bases; bases outside gene matches: 7. This CDR3 spans 16 amino acids. Looked up from germline, CDR1 is SGDLS and CDR2 is YYNGEE. CDR3 protein: CASSGATTSGGYEQYF. CDR3 DNA sequence: TGTGCCAGCAGCGGCGCAACGACTAGCGGGGGCTACGAGCAGTACTTC. Full variable domain (rest looked up from reference TRBV9 and TRBJ2-7): DSGVTQTPKHLITATGQRVTLRCSPRSGDLSVYWYQQSLDQGLQFLIQYYNGEERAKGNILERFSAQQFPDLHSELNLSSLELGDSALYFCASSGATTSGGYEQYFGPGTRLTVT.

The rearrangement uses TRBV12-5 and TRBJ1-2; the D is unclear. Germline V gene sequence: CDR1 LGHNT, CDR2 FRNRAP. The CDR3 has 12 residues. Trimming took off 1 base at V and 8 bases at J, with 8 bases between the two ends. CDR3 protein: CASGLGTGGYTF. The DNA of the CDR3 is TGTGCTAGTGGTTTGGGAACCGGGGGCTACACCTTC.

The chain is built from TRBV9 and TRBJ2-1, with 8 bases fitting TRBD2. The CDR3 loop spans 16 amino acids. In germline, CDR1 is SGDLS, CDR2 YYNGEE. V lost 4 bases, J lost 6 bases, and 12 bases stayed unmatched. Here the CDR3 DNA reads TGTGCCAGCAGCCCTCTGCGGGGGGCTCTAGTCAATGAGCAGTTCTTC. It is translated as CASSPLRGALVNEQFF.

The chain links TRBV9 to TRBJ2-2; D is ambiguous. The CDR3 consists of 11 residues. V gave up 4 bases and J gave up 6 bases, with 4 bases separating them. Germline CDR1 reads SGDLS; CDR2 reads YYNGEE. In nucleotides, the CDR3 is TGTGCCAGCAGCCAGGCCGGGGAGCTGTTTTTT. Protein product: CASSQAGELFF.

The rearrangement joins TRBV7-6 to TRBJ2-2; 8 positions match TRBD2. V shed 8 bases and J 0 bases; nucleotides not matched to a gene: 11. CDR3 length: 17 residues. Germline lookup yields CDR1 SGHVS and CDR2 FNYEAQ. This CDR3 is CASSTAGGFANTGELFF. CDR3 DNA sequence: TGTGCCAGCTCAACGGCGGGGGGATTCGCGAACACCGGGGAGCTGTTTTTT. The full variable domain, with the rest looked up from reference TRBV7-6 and TRBJ2-2, is GAGVSQSPRYKVTKRGQDVALRCDPISGHVSLYWYRQALGQGPEFLTYFNYEAQQDKSGLPNDRFSAERPEGSISTLTIQRTEQRDSAMYRCASSTAGGFANTGELFFGEGSRLTVL.

The chain uses TRBV7-6 and TRBJ1-2; D might be TRBD1 (5 bases). Deletions cut 1 base from V and 8 bases from J, with 17 bases between. CDR1 is SGHVS, CDR2 FNYEAQ, per germline. The CDR3 contains 15 residues. The CDR3 here is CASSLGAGLGEGYTF. The DNA of the CDR3 is TGTGCCAGCAGCTTAGGGGCAGGCCTAGGGGAAGGCTACACCTTC.

This clone is medium-sized in the sample. This chain links TRBV4-1 with TRBJ2-7, with TRBD1 matching over 8 bases. V gave up 5 bases and J gave up 1 base; unmatched junction bases: 13. CDR3 size: 17 residues. The germline V gene encodes CDR1 MGHRA and CDR2 YSYEKL. CDR3 residues: CASSSNPRGPVSYEQYF. CDR3 in DNA: TGCGCCAGCAGCAGCAACCCCAGGGGGCCCGTTTCCTACGAGCAGTACTTC.

This clone was seen only once. CDR3 in DNA: TGTGCCACCAGCAGCGGACCGGGACTAACTAATGAGCAGTTCTTC. It codes for CATSSGPGLTNEQFF. V gene TRBV15 combines with J gene TRBJ2-1; 7 bases agree with TRBD2. CDR1 and CDR2 (germline): LNHNV, YYDKDF (reference sequence). V was clipped by 3 bases and J by 7 bases; unmatched bases: 9. The CDR3 covers 15 residues. Combining the CDR3 with reference TRBV15 and TRBJ2-1 gives the whole variable domain DAMVIQNPRYQVTQFGKPVTLSCSQTLNHNVMYWYQQKSSQAPKLLFHYYDKDFNNEADTPDNFQSRRPNTSFCFLDIRSPGLGDTAMYLCATSSGPGLTNEQFFGPGTRLTVL.

V gene TRBV7-9 combines with J gene TRBJ2-3; 7 bases agree with TRBD2. V was clipped by 5 bases and J by 4 bases; unmatched bases: 6. Germline V gene data show CDR1 as SEHNR and CDR2 as FQNEAQ (reference sequence). The CDR3 is made up of 14 amino acids. As DNA, the CDR3 is TGTGCCAGCAGCCAAGCGGGGAGGTCAGATACGCAGTATTTT. Protein sequence: CASSQAGRSDTQYF.

The J gene is TRBJ1-5, the V gene TRBV4-1; TRBD1 matches at 7 bases. CDR3 length: 16 residues. Trimming took 0 bases from V and 3 from J; bases not matched to a gene: 5. From germline, CDR1 is MGHRA and CDR2 YSYEKL. CDR3 loop: CASSQEAGGNNQPQHF. CDR3 DNA sequence: TGCGCCAGCAGCCAAGAGGCAGGGGGTAACAATCAGCCCCAGCATTTT.

The chain links TRBV19 to TRBJ1-5; a weak D match, TRBD1 (6 bases). Germline V CDR1 and CDR2: LNHDA, SQIVND (reference sequence). The CDR3 loop spans 14 amino acids. Trimming stripped 7 bases from V and 6 bases from J, with 16 bases between. The CDR3 DNA reads as TGTGCCAGTAAGGGGGGGCAGTATCTTCAGCCCCAGCATTTT. Translation gives CASKGGQYLQPQHF.

The chain employs TRBV5-4 and TRBJ2-7, with 9 bases lining up with TRBD2. The ends lost 3 bases at V and 4 bases at J; junction bases unmatched: 8. This CDR3 has 15 residues. Germline V gene sequence: CDR1 SGHNT, CDR2 YYREEE (reference sequence). CDR3 sequence (DNA): TGTGCCAGCAGCTCTGCGGGGGGGGGCTCATACGAGCAGTACTTC. Translation: CASSSAGGGSYEQYF.

The chain couples TRBV21-1 to TRBJ2-7; the D call TRBD1 from the table was never checked on the DNA. TRBV21-1 counts as a pseudogene. The CDR3 spans 11 residues. CDR3 loop: CASSNSYEQYF. As DNA, the CDR3 is TGTGCCAGCAGCAACAGCTACGAGCAGTACTTC.

The V call is TRBV7-8, the J call TRBJ2-1; 7 nucleotides agree with TRBD2. The junction had 1 base not matched to a gene; V was cut back by 3 bases and J by 2 bases. Germline assignment: CDR1 SGHVS and CDR2 FQNEAQ. This CDR3 has 14 amino acids. CDR3 residues: CASSLRGTYNEQFF. In DNA, the CDR3 is TGTGCCAGCAGCTTGCGGGGGACCTACAATGAGCAGTTCTTC.